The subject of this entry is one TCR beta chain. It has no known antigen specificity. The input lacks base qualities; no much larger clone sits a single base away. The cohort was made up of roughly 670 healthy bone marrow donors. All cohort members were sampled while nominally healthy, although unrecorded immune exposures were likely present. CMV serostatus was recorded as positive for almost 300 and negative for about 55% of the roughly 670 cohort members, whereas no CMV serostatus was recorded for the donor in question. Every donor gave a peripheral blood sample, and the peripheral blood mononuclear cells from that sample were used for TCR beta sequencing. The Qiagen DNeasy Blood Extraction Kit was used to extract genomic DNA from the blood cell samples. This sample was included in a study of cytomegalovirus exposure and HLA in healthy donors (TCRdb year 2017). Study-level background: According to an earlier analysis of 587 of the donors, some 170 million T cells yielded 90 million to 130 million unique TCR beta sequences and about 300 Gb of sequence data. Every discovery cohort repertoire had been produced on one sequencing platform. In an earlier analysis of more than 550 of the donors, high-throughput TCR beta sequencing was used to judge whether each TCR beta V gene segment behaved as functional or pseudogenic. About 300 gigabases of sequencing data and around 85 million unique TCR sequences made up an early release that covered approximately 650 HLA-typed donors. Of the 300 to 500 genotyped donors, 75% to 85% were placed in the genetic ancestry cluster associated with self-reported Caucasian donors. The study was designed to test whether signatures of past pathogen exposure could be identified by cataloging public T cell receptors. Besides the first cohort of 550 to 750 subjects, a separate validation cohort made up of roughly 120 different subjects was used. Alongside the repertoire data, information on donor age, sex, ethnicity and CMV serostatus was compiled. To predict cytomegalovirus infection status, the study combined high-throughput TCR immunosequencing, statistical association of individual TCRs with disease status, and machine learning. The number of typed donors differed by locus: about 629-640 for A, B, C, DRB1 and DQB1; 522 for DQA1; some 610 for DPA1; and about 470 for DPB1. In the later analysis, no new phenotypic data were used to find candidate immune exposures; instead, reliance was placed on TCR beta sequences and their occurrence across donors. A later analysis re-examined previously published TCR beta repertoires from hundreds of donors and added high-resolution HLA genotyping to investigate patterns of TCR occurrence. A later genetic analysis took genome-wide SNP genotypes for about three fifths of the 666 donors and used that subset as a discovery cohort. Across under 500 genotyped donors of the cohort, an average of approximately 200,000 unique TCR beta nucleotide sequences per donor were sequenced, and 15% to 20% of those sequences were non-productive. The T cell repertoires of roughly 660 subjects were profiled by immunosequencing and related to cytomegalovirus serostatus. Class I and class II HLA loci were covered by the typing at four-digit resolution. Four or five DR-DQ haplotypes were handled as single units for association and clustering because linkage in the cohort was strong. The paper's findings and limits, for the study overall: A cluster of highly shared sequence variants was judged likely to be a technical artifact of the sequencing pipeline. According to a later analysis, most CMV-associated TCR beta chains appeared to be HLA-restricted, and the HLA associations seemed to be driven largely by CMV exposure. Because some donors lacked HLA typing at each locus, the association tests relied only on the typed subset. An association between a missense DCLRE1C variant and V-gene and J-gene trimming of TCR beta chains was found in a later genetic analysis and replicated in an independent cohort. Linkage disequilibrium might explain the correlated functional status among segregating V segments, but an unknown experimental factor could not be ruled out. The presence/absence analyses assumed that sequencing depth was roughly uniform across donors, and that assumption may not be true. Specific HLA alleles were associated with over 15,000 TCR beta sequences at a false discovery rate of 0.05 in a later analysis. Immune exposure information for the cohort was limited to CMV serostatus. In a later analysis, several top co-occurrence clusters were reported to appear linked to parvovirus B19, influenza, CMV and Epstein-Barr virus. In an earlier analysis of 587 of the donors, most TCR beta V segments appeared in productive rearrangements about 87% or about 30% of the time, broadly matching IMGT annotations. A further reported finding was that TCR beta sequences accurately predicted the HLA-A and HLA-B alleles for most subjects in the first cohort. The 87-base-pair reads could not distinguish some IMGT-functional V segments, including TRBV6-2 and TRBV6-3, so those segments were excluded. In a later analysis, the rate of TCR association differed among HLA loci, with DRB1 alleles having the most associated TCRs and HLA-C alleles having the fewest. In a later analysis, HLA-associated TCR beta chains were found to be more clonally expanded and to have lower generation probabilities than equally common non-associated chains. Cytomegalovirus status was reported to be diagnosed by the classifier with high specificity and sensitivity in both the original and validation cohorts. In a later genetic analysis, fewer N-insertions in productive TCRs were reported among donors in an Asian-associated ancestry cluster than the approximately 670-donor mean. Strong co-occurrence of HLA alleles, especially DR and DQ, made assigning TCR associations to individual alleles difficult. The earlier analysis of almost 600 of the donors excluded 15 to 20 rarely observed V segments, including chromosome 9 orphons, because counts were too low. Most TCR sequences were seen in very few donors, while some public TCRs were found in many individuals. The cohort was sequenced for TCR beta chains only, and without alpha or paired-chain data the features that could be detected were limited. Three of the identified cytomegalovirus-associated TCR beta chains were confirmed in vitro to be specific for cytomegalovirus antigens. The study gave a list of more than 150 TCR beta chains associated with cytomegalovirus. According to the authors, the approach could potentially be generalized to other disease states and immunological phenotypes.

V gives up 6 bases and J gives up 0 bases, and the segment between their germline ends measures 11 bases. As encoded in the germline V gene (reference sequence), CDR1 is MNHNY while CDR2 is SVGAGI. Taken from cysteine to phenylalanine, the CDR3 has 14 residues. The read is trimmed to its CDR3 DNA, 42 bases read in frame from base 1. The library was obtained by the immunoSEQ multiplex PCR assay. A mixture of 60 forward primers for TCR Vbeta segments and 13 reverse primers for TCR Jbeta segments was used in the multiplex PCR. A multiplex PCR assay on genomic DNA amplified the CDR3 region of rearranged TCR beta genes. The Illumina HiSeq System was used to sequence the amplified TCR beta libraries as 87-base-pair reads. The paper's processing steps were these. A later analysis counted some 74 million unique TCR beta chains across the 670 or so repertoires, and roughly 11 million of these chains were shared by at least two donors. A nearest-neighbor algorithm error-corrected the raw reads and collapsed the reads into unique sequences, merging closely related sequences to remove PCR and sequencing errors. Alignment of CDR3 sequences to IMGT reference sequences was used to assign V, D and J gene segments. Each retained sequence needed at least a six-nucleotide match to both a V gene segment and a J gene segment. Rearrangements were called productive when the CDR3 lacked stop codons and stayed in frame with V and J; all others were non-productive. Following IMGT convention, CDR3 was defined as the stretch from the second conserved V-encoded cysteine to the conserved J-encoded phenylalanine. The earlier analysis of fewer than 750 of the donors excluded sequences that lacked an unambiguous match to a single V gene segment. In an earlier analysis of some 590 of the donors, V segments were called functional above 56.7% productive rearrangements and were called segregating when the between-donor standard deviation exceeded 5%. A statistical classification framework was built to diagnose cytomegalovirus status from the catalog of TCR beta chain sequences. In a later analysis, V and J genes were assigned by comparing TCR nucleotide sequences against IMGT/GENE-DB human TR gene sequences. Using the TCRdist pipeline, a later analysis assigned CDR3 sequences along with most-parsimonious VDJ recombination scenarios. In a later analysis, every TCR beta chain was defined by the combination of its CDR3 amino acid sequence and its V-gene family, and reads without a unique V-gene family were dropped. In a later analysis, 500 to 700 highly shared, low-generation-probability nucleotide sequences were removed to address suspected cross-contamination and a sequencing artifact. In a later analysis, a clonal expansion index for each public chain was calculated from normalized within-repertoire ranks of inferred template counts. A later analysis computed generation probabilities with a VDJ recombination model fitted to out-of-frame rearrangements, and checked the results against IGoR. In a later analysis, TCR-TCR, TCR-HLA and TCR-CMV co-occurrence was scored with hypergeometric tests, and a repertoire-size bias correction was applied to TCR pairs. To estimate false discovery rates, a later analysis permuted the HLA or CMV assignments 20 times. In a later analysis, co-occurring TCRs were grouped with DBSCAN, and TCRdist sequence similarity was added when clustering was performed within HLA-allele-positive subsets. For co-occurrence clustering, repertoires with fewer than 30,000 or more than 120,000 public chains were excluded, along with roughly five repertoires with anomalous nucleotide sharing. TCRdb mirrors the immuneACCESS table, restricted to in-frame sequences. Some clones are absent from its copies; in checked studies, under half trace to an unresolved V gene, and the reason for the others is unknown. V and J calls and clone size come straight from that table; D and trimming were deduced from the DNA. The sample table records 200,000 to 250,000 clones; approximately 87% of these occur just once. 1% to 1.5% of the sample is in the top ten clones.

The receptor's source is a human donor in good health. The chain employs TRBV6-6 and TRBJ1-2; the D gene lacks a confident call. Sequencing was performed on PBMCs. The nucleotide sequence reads TGTGCCAGCAGACTACCCCGAGCTAACTATGGCTACACCTTC. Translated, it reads CASRLPRANYGYTF.